The source of this T cell receptor beta chain is a study of cytomegalovirus exposure and HLA in healthy donors. Germline-derived CDR1 and CDR2 are MNHEY and SMNVEV (reference sequence). The CDR3 is made up of 15 amino acids. The trim removed 5 bases at V and 6 bases at J, leaving 11 bases unmatched. This clone was counted once. Measured with immunoSEQ multiplex PCR; TCRdb has only the in-frame clones, and not every one. Found here are over 150,000 clones, more than 70% of them singletons; the top ten hold 2.1%. The sample comprised PBMCs. The chain is built from TRBV27 and TRBJ2-3, with 7 bases identical to TRBD2. This clonotype was obtained from a human donor in good health. The CDR3 region is CASSLLAETGDTQYF. In DNA, the CDR3 is TGTGCCAGCAGTCTCCTAGCGGAGACGGGTGATACGCAGTATTTT.